Below are 21 T cell receptor beta chains sequenced from a single sample in a study of identical twins. Via MiXCR, TCRdb re-called the 5' RACE reads, giving one row per CDR3 protein. The sample lists hundreds of thousands of distinct CDR3 sequences; over 8.5% were seen once. These same records also appear under a second study, on yellow fever vaccine responses in identical twins.

Sequenced sample: PBMCs. The receptors derive from a woman aged 18-30 years in good health.

In this sample, this clonotype turned up a few times. J is TRBJ2-3 and V is TRBV7-2; D tentatively fits TRBD1 or TRBD2 (5 bases each). Per the germline V gene, CDR1 is SGHTA and CDR2 is FQGNSA. Trimming left V 3 bases short and J 0 bases short, with 10 bases between. The length of the CDR3 is 15 residues. DNA of the CDR3: TGTGCCAGCAGCTTCCGGGACGGAAGCACAGATACGCAGTATTTT. It translates to CASSFRDGSTDTQYF.

The chain employs TRBV20-1 and TRBJ2-1, with TRBD2 as a possible D gene (5 bases). CDR3 size: 16 residues. The ends were cut back, 2 bases at V and 4 bases at J, with 18 bases in the middle. CDR1 and CDR2 from the germline V gene are DFQATT and SNEGSKA (reference sequence). DNA for the CDR3: TGCAGTGCTAGACCCTTGGACTTCTTCACATACAATGAGCAGTTCTTC. Amino acids: CSARPLDFFTYNEQFF.

A few counts support this clonotype. The gene calls are TRBV15 and TRBJ2-3, with 12 bases identical to TRBD1. The V and J ends lost 0 bases and 3 bases, in that order; junction bases with no gene match: 10. The CDR3 covers 19 residues. The germline V gene has CDR1 LNHNV and CDR2 YYDKDF (reference sequence). The CDR3 here is CATSRDRDRGLIATDTQYF. DNA for the CDR3: TGTGCCACCAGCAGAGATAGGGACAGGGGGCTGATAGCGACAGATACGCAGTATTTT.

There are a few counts of this clonotype. V is TRBV5-5 and J is TRBJ2-7, with 7 positions matching TRBD2. Per the germline V gene, CDR1 is SGHKS and CDR2 is YYEKEE (reference sequence). CDR3 length: 12 residues. The junction had 3 bases not matched to a gene; V was cut back by 0 bases and J by 9 bases. CDR3: CASSLVPGGQYF. The CDR3 DNA sequence: TGTGCCAGCAGCTTGGTTCCGGGAGGGCAGTACTTC.

The rearrangement joins TRBV7-9 to TRBJ2-3, with 7 bases matching TRBD2. Germline assignment: CDR1 SEHNR and CDR2 FQNEAQ (reference sequence). V lost 1 base and J lost 6; bases outside the gene matches: 10. The CDR3 has 16 residues. The CDR3 DNA reads as TGTGCCAGCAGCTTAGGACGGGAGGTCTTCCCCGATACGCAGTATTTT. Translated, it gives CASSLGREVFPDTQYF.

Many counts were recorded for this clonotype. The chain combines TRBV12-3 or TRBV12-4 with TRBJ2-7; D is uncertain. The CDR3 is made up of 11 amino acids. V lost 4 bases and J lost 6, with 7 bases in between. DNA for the CDR3: TGTGCCAGCAGTTCGGCCTTCGAGCAGTACTTC. This gives the protein CASSSAFEQYF.

The CDR3: CASSYLRTQETQYF. CDR3 nucleotides: TGTGCCAGCAGCTACCTTCGGACCCAAGAGACCCAGTACTTC. The chain joins TRBV2 to TRBJ2-5; D gene ambiguous. The V end was cut by 6 bases, the J end by 1 base, with 12 bases between. Germline CDR1 SNHLY, CDR2 FYNNEI. This CDR3 is built from 14 residues.

The chain links TRBV6-2 or TRBV6-3 to TRBJ2-7; D gene unclear. V dropped 2 bases and J dropped 2 bases, with 10 bases sitting between them. The CDR3 is 14 residues long. Per the germline V gene, CDR1 is MNHEY and CDR2 is SVGEGT. The CDR3 sequence is CASSYISPTYEQYF. CDR3 DNA: TGTGCCAGCAGTTACATATCCCCGACCTACGAGCAGTACTTC.

Here the CDR3 DNA reads TGTGCCAGTCAATTGGCGGGAGCGGCCCCCTACGAGCAGTACTTC. As protein: CASQLAGAAPYEQYF. V is TRBV6-2 or TRBV6-3 and J is TRBJ2-7, with 7 bases lining up with TRBD2. Germline V gives CDR1 MNHEY, CDR2 SVGEGT. J gave up 2 bases and V 9 bases, and 13 bases lay outside the gene matches. The CDR3 consists of 15 residues.

In DNA, the CDR3 is TGCGCCAGCAGTCAGACAGGGGGCATACAGTATTTT. Translated: CASSQTGGIQYF. The V call is TRBV10-1, the J call TRBJ2-3; 10 nucleotides agree with TRBD1. Trimming took 5 bases from V and 12 from J; bases not matched to a gene: 5. The germline V gene encodes CDR1 WNHNN and CDR2 SYGVQD (reference sequence). The CDR3 length is 12 residues.

This clonotype occurred many times. V and J are TRBV4-3 and TRBJ2-5; 14 bases line up with TRBD2. Germline CDR1 and CDR2: LGHNA and YSLEER. The V and J ends lost 3 bases and 6 bases, in that order; junction bases with no gene match: 15. The CDR3 has 19 amino acids. CDR3 sequence (DNA): TGCGCCAGCAGCCAGACGAGAACCGGGACTAGCGGGAGTGGGAAGACCCAGTACTTC. It specifies CASSQTRTGTSGSGKTQYF.

This clonotype was seen only a few times. This chain links TRBV5-1 with TRBJ2-5; TRBD2 matches 7 bases. The CDR3 is 15 amino acids. The V gene end was trimmed by 1 base and the J gene end by 7 bases; junction bases not matched to a gene: 10. Germline V gene sequence: CDR1 SGHRS, CDR2 YFSETQ. The CDR3 DNA sequence: TGCGCCAGCAGCTTGTGGACTAGTGGGGATGGGACCCAGTACTTC. Its translation: CASSLWTSGDGTQYF.

CDR3 DNA sequence: TGTGCCAGCAGTGAATTGGGGGGCGTAAGCAATCAGCCCCAGCATTTT. It specifies CASSELGGVSNQPQHF. J is TRBJ1-5 and V is TRBV2; D possibly corresponds to TRBD1 (6 bases). The germline V gene encodes CDR1 SNHLY and CDR2 FYNNEI. The CDR3 is made up of 16 amino acids. Trimming removed 2 bases at V and 1 base at J, with 12 bases between.

Many counts were recorded for this clonotype. V is TRBV12-3 or TRBV12-4 and J is TRBJ2-3; 11 nucleotides match TRBD2. V shed 3 bases and J 3 bases; nucleotides not matched to a gene: 2. This CDR3 contains 15 residues. Here the CDR3 DNA reads TGTGCCAGCAGTTTCTCTAGCGGGAGGACAGATACGCAGTATTTT. Amino acids: CASSFSSGRTDTQYF.

The J gene is TRBJ2-2, the V gene TRBV12-3 or TRBV12-4, with 12 bases fitting TRBD2. This CDR3 contains 18 residues. V lost 3 bases, J lost 4 bases, and 9 bases stayed unmatched. CDR3 coding DNA: TGTGCCAGCAGTTTCCTCCTAGCGGGAGGGCCTGGCACCGGGGAGCTGTTTTTT. This translates into CASSFLLAGGPGTGELFF.

CDR3 region: CASNHYKGLWAEAFF. CDR3 DNA sequence: TGTGCCAGCAACCATTATAAGGGGTTATGGGCTGAAGCTTTCTTT. The chain joins TRBV21-1 to TRBJ1-1; the table calls TRBD1, which could not be checked here. TRBV21-1 is termed a pseudogene. CDR3 size: 15 residues.

This clonotype was picked up many times. The chain uses TRBV7-8 and TRBJ2-3; no clear D. The CDR3 has 15 amino acids. V shed 5 bases and J shed 2 bases, with 14 bases lying between them. Germline V gene data show CDR1 as SGHVS and CDR2 as FQNEAQ. The CDR3 sequence is CASSTSDFSTDTQYF. The CDR3 region has the DNA TGTGCCAGCAGCACTTCAGACTTTTCCACAGATACGCAGTATTTT.

This clonotype appeared a few times. The J gene is TRBJ2-1, the V gene TRBV20-1; 7 bases agree with TRBD2. Germline values: CDR1 DFQATT, CDR2 SNEGSKA (reference sequence). The CDR3 spans 14 residues. This CDR3 is CRMTTGGSYNEQFF. The CDR3 DNA reads TGCAGAATGACTACGGGGGGCTCCTACAATGAGCAGTTCTTC.

The chain couples TRBV28 to TRBJ1-2; no definite D call. Germline-derived CDR1 and CDR2 are MDHEN and SYDVKM. The CDR3 has 14 amino acids. Deletions cut 1 base from V and 8 bases from J, with 14 bases between. The CDR3 protein is CASSLLVYSEGYTF. The CDR3 bases are TGTGCCAGCAGTTTATTGGTCTATTCGGAGGGCTACACCTTC.

The sample holds a few counts of this clonotype. This chain links TRBV5-1 with TRBJ1-2; maybe TRBD1 (6 bases). The ends were cut back, 0 bases at V and 3 bases at J, with 27 bases in the middle. Germline assignment: CDR1 SGHRS and CDR2 YFSETQ. This CDR3 has 20 residues. CDR3 in amino acids: CASSLAGARISGGRDYGYTF. The CDR3, as DNA: TGCGCCAGCAGCTTGGCCGGGGCCAGAATCTCGGGGGGGCGCGACTATGGCTACACCTTC.

The V and J genes are TRBV6-1 and TRBJ2-7; 9 bases fit TRBD1. Losses at the gene ends were 7 bases for V and 0 bases for J; bases not matched to a gene: 4. The CDR3 is 14 residues long. Germline V gene sequence: CDR1 MNHNS, CDR2 SASEGT. The CDR3 loop reads CASKRQGVSYEQYF. In DNA form, the CDR3 reads TGTGCCAGCAAAAGACAGGGGGTCTCCTACGAGCAGTACTTC.